The clone carrying this T cell receptor (beta chain) was observed a handful of times. The authors ran a second PCR of about 6 to 11 cycles using a sample-barcoded 5' primer and a J-beta primer mix. TCRdb independently ran MiXCR on the 5' RACE reads; one entry per CDR3 protein. The sample contains approximately 800,000 distinct CDR3 sequences, roughly 50% of which appear only once. This sample is part of a study of blood T cells in healthy people across ages. The germline V and J ends were trimmed by 2 bases and 2 bases, with 20 bases remaining between them. Germline CDR1 and CDR2: SGHRS and YFSETQ. This CDR3 region has 17 residues. There were healthy Caucasian individuals from Russia, aged about 6 to 100, serving as donors.

Sequenced: blood. The receptor was isolated from a man in his forties in good health. This chain uses TRBV5-1 with TRBJ2-7, with a tentative D call TRBD1 (6 bases). The CDR3 sequence: CASSLNPTTGKAYEQYF. CDR3 bases: TGCGCCAGCAGCTTAAACCCGACGACAGGAAAAGCCTACGAGCAGTACTTC.